A single sample is the source of the 10 T cell receptor beta chains below, sequenced in a study of PD-1 blockade in classical Hodgkin lymphoma. Here immunoSEQ multiplex PCR was the method, and the copy in TCRdb shows in-frame clones only, minus some. The table records 35,000 to 45,000 clones, approximately 69% of them present only once. There was relapse after autologous stem cell transplantation in every patient, and there was variation in brentuximab vedotin exposure. Sequenced material: peripheral blood mononuclear cells (PBMCs), taken before the second cycle of nivolumab. The receptors derive from a human donor with classical Hodgkin lymphoma.

This chain uses TRBV4-3 with TRBJ2-1; 9 bases match TRBD2. The trim removed 0 bases at V and 4 bases at J, leaving 4 bases unmatched. The CDR3 contains 16 residues. Germline values: CDR1 LGHNA, CDR2 YSLEER. CDR3 sequence reads: CASSQDRTSGYNEQFF. The CDR3 DNA is TGCGCCAGCAGCCAAGATCGCACTAGCGGGTACAATGAGCAGTTCTTC.

This clone was seen a handful of times. The V and J genes are TRBV4-2 and TRBJ2-3; 12 bases agree with TRBD2. There are 16 residues in the CDR3. CDR1 is LGHNA and CDR2 is YNFKEQ in the germline V gene. V trimming: 1 base; J trimming: 4 bases; junction bases outside the gene matches: 3. The CDR3: CASSQGASGGADTQYF. The CDR3 region has the DNA TGTGCCAGCAGCCAAGGGGCTAGCGGGGGGGCAGATACGCAGTATTTT.

This chain uses TRBV5-1 with TRBJ2-7; D perhaps matches TRBD2 (6 bases). The length of the CDR3 is 14 residues. Germline CDR1 and CDR2: SGHRS and YFSETQ. V dropped 1 base and J dropped 3 bases, with 11 bases sitting between them. The CDR3 region has the DNA TGCGCCAGCAGCTTGTTCCGGGAGTACTACGAGCAGTACTTC. Translated, it gives CASSLFREYYEQYF.

The rearrangement joins TRBV5-1 to TRBJ2-2; D is possibly TRBD2 (5 bases). The CDR3 has 16 residues. V was clipped by 0 bases and J by 2 bases, with 11 bases between them. Germline V gene lookup returns CDR1 SGHRS and CDR2 YFSETQ. The DNA for the CDR3 is TGCGCCAGCAGCTTGGAGGTTAGCGTAAACACCGGGGAGCTGTTTTTT. Amino acids: CASSLEVSVNTGELFF.

The rearrangement joins TRBV5-1 to TRBJ2-7, with 7 bases lining up with TRBD2. CDR1 and CDR2 from the germline V gene are SGHRS and YFSETQ. The length of the CDR3 is 13 residues. The junction had 7 bases not matched to a gene; V was cut back by 4 bases and J by 6 bases. The CDR3 coding sequence is TGCGCCAGCAGCGACGGGTGGGGGGGCGAGCAGTACTTC. As protein: CASSDGWGGEQYF.

The V and J genes are TRBV29-1 and TRBJ2-5; tentatively, D is TRBD1 (7 bases). With 6 bases removed from V and 3 bases from J, the gap between germline ends came to 11 bases. This CDR3 comprises 12 residues. Germline-derived CDR1 and CDR2 are SQVTM and ANQGSEA. In DNA, the CDR3 is TGCAGCGTGGCGGGACAGAAAGAGACCCAGTACTTC. This gives the protein CSVAGQKETQYF.

The chain employs TRBV25-1 and TRBJ2-2; 9 nucleotides agree with TRBD1. After removal of 4 bases from V and 3 bases from J, the junction contained 6 bases not matched to a gene. Germline loops: CDR1 MGHDK, CDR2 SYGVNS. The CDR3 runs to 16 residues. In nucleotides, the CDR3 is TGTGCCAGCAGTGCCGAGGACAGGGGCGACACCGGGGAGCTGTTTTTT. Amino acid sequence: CASSAEDRGDTGELFF.

This clone rates as medium-sized. V usage is TRBV7-2 and J usage is TRBJ2-7, with 7 bases aligning to TRBD2. The CDR3 spans 16 residues. V shed 5 bases and J 2 bases; nucleotides not matched to a gene: 12. Germline assignment: CDR1 SGHTA and CDR2 FQGNSA. CDR3 DNA sequence: TGTGCCAGCAGCCCCGGACGCGGGAGAACAGCCTACGAGCAGTACTTC. Translation: CASSPGRGRTAYEQYF.

This clone was observed a few times. The rearrangement links TRBV9 to TRBJ2-3; TRBD2 matches 13 bases. This CDR3 is built from 17 residues. V lost 4 bases and J lost 1; bases outside the gene matches: 6. Germline V gene data show CDR1 as SGDLS and CDR2 as YYNGEE. In nucleotides, the CDR3 is TGTGCCAGCAGCCGGACTAGCGGGAGTTATGGCACAGATACGCAGTATTTT. Translated, it gives CASSRTSGSYGTDTQYF.

The V gene is TRBV7-6, the J gene TRBJ1-3, with D possibly matching TRBD1 (5 bases). The germline V gene encodes CDR1 SGHVS and CDR2 FNYEAQ. V lost 5 bases and J 0 bases, leaving 11 bases between the germline ends. This CDR3 spans 15 amino acids. The CDR3 protein is CASSPTGYSGNTIYF. DNA for the CDR3: TGTGCCAGCAGCCCCACAGGATACTCTGGAAACACCATATATTTT.